The next 30 T cell receptor beta chains were all read from a single sample in a study of blood T cell repertoires in COVID-19. Assay: immunoSEQ multiplex PCR; the TCRdb copy retains only in-frame clones and omits some. The profile covers under 65,000 clones, with around 76% appearing a single time and 20% to 25% taken by the ten largest. The sample consisted of peripheral blood. The receptors stem from a woman aged 55-70 years with acute or convalescent COVID-19.

The chain joins TRBV5-5 to TRBJ2-3, with D perhaps matching TRBD2 (6 bases). The germline V gene has CDR1 SGHKS and CDR2 YYEKEE (reference sequence). This CDR3 has 16 amino acids. Trimming removed 4 bases from V and 1 base from J, with 16 bases in between. For the CDR3, the DNA is TGTGCCAGCAGCCTCCGACTAGAGGTGGGCACAGATACGCAGTATTTT. Protein product: CASSLRLEVGTDTQYF.

The gene calls are TRBV30 and TRBJ2-7; 7 nucleotides line up with TRBD2. Trimming took 3 bases from V and 6 from J; bases not matched to a gene: 8. CDR3 length: 13 amino acids. Germline V lookup: CDR1 GTSNPN, CDR2 SVGIG (reference sequence). The CDR3 nucleotides are TGTGCCTGGAGGCAAAGAGCGGGGTCCGAGCAGTACTTC. Its translation: CAWRQRAGSEQYF. Looking up the rest from reference TRBV30 and TRBJ2-7 gives the full variable domain: SQTIHQWPATLVQPVGSPLSLECTVEGTSNPNLYWYRQAAGRGLQLLFYSVGIGQISSEVPQNLSASRPQDRQFILSSKKLLLSDSGFYLCAWRQRAGSEQYFGPGTRLTVT.

V and J are TRBV6-5 and TRBJ1-3, with D possibly matching TRBD1 (5 bases). V was cut by 7 bases and J by 0 bases, with 10 bases left in between. Per germline, CDR1 MNHEY and CDR2 SVGAGI. This CDR3 comprises 14 residues. The CDR3 here is CASKRGLSGNTIYF. The CDR3 bases are TGTGCCAGCAAGAGGGGACTCTCTGGAAACACCATATATTTT.

The genes are TRBV11-2 and TRBJ2-3, with TRBD2 as a possible D gene (5 bases). This CDR3 contains 15 residues. V shed 0 bases and J shed 5 bases, with 12 bases lying between them. Germline CDR1 is SGHAT and CDR2 is FQNNGV. The CDR3 sequence is CASSLDRGFGDTQYF. The CDR3 DNA is TGTGCCAGCAGCTTAGATCGCGGGTTCGGAGATACGCAGTATTTT.

J is TRBJ2-2 and V is TRBV21-1; the table gives TRBD2 as D, unverified against the DNA. TRBV21-1 is a recognized pseudogene. This CDR3 has 16 residues. The CDR3 reads CASSQGEAGDTGELFF. The CDR3 region has the DNA TGTGCCAGCAGCCAGGGGGAAGCGGGGGATACCGGGGAGCTGTTTTTT.

V gene TRBV24-1 combines with J gene TRBJ1-2; 7 nucleotides line up with TRBD1. The CDR3 is 13 residues long. V shed 4 bases, J shed 8 bases, and the junction held 6 bases outside the gene matches. Looked up from germline, CDR1 is KGHDR and CDR2 is SFDVKD. The CDR3 DNA sequence: TGTGCCACCAGTGACCCCCAGGGGGGAGGCTACACCTTC. Translation: CATSDPQGGGYTF.

This clone was recorded a few times. An end of the junction differs from the germline gene, which may be a read error. The V gene is TRBV7-2, the J gene TRBJ2-3; weak D call: TRBD2 (5 bases). This CDR3 is 14 amino acids long. The V gene's germline CDR1 is SGHTA and CDR2 FQGNSA. The DNA for the CDR3 is TGTGCCAGCGAGAACTCGGCTAGCAGAGATACGCAGTATTTT. Its translation: CASENSASRDTQYF.

The genes are TRBV6-6 and TRBJ2-3; TRBD2 aligns across 15 bases. CDR1 is MNHNY, CDR2 SVGAGI, per germline (reference sequence). Losses at the gene ends were 5 bases for V and 5 bases for J; bases not matched to a gene: 8. This CDR3 has 17 residues. The chain's CDR3 is CASSPRTSGGAGDTQYF. The CDR3 bases are TGTGCCAGCAGTCCCCGGACTAGCGGGGGGGCCGGAGATACGCAGTATTTT.

This chain joins TRBV14 and TRBJ2-7; D may be TRBD2 (6 bases). Germline-derived CDR1 and CDR2 are SGHDN and FVKESK. The CDR3 sequence is 13 residues long. V was trimmed by 4 bases and J by 2 bases, leaving 9 bases between them. Here the CDR3 DNA reads TGTGCCAGCAGCCGAGCGGGTCCCTACGAGCAGTACTTC. Its protein is CASSRAGPYEQYF.

Only a few counts were recorded for this clone. V is TRBV19 and J is TRBJ2-7, with 12 bases lining up with TRBD1. The V gene end was trimmed by 6 bases and the J gene end by 6 bases; junction bases not matched to a gene: 6. Germline V gene lookup returns CDR1 LNHDA and CDR2 SQIVND (reference sequence). The CDR3 runs to 14 residues. In nucleotides, the CDR3 is TGTGCCAGTAGCGCCGGGACAGGGGGCATCGAGCAGTACTTC. This gives the protein CASSAGTGGIEQYF.

This clone appeared once. The rearrangement joins TRBV5-4 to TRBJ2-3, with 7 bases aligning to TRBD1. The CDR3 has 16 residues. Germline-derived CDR1 and CDR2 are SGHNT and YYREEE (reference sequence). V lost 2 bases and J lost 2; bases outside the gene matches: 8. The CDR3 is CASSFDDRVPTDTQYF. Written as DNA, the CDR3 is TGTGCCAGCAGCTTTGATGACAGGGTACCCACAGATACGCAGTATTTT.

The genes are TRBV14 and TRBJ2-1, with 8 positions matching TRBD2. CDR1 and CDR2 (germline): SGHDN, FVKESK. The CDR3 contains 15 residues. V shed 4 bases and J 4 bases; nucleotides not matched to a gene: 6. CDR3 in amino acids: CASSPNSGVYNEQFF. The CDR3 region has the DNA TGTGCCAGCAGCCCAAATAGCGGGGTGTACAATGAGCAGTTCTTC.

This chain joins TRBV6-1 and TRBJ1-5, with D uncertain. CDR1 and CDR2 (germline): MNHNS, SASEGT. V lost 0 bases to trimming and J lost 5 bases, with 14 bases between them. The CDR3 loop spans 16 amino acids. In nucleotides, the CDR3 is TGTGCCAGCAGTGAAGCGGACCCCGCGGGCTATCAGCCCCAGCATTTT. Residues: CASSEADPAGYQPQHF.

The chain has TRBV4-2 and TRBJ1-2; tentative D call: TRBD1 (5 bases). CDR3 length: 15 residues. The V end was cut by 0 bases, the J end by 0 bases, with 8 bases between. Germline V gene lookup returns CDR1 LGHNA and CDR2 YNFKEQ. Written as DNA, the CDR3 is TGTGCCAGCAGCCAAGATTCGGGGGCTAACTATGGCTACACCTTC. It specifies CASSQDSGANYGYTF.

This clone turned up a few times. The chain carries TRBV7-9 and TRBJ1-6; D is undetermined. V was pared by 2 bases and J by 8 bases, with 4 bases between. Per germline, CDR1 SEHNR and CDR2 FQNEAQ (reference sequence). This CDR3 is built from 12 residues. CDR3 bases: TGTGCCAGCAGCTTATCGGATTCACCCCTCCACTTT. Translated: CASSLSDSPLHF.

The rearrangement uses TRBV24-1 and TRBJ2-1, with 8 bases that match TRBD1. This CDR3 spans 16 amino acids. Looked up from germline, CDR1 is KGHDR and CDR2 is SFDVKD. The ends lost 3 bases at V and 5 bases at J; junction bases unmatched: 8. CDR3: CATSDPRAGGDNEQFF. In DNA, the CDR3 is TGTGCCACCAGTGATCCCCGGGCAGGGGGCGACAATGAGCAGTTCTTC.

The chain joins TRBV4-1 to TRBJ2-3; D not resolved. Germline V gene lookup returns CDR1 MGHRA and CDR2 YSYEKL. The CDR3 spans 15 residues. V was cut by 0 bases and J by 2 bases, with 9 bases left in between. CDR3 residues: CASSQEAAFTDTQYF. The CDR3 bases are TGCGCCAGCAGCCAAGAGGCCGCATTCACAGATACGCAGTATTTT.

This clone was recorded only once. V gene TRBV6-5 combines with J gene TRBJ2-7, with 13 bases fitting TRBD2. This CDR3 contains 14 residues. V shed 6 bases and J 4 bases; nucleotides not matched to a gene: 3. The germline CDR1 and CDR2 sequences are MNHEY and SVGAGI. Written as DNA, the CDR3 is TGTGCCAGCAGCCCGGGACTAGCGGGATACGAGCAGTACTTC. This codes for CASSPGLAGYEQYF.

This chain links TRBV11-2 with TRBJ1-4, with D possibly TRBD1 on 5 matching bases. The CDR3 totals 14 residues. Germline CDR1 and CDR2: SGHAT and FQNNGV. Trimming took 3 bases from V and 3 from J, leaving 8 bases between them. The CDR3 here is CASSFRASNEKLFF. As DNA, the CDR3 is TGTGCCAGCAGCTTCAGGGCGTCTAATGAAAAACTGTTTTTT.

V and J are TRBV10-3 and TRBJ2-1, with D perhaps matching TRBD2 (5 bases). Germline V CDR1 and CDR2: ENHRY, SYGVKD. V lost 3 bases and J 8 bases, leaving 17 bases between the germline ends. This CDR3 has 15 amino acids. CDR3 in DNA: TGTGCCATCAGTGAAAAAGGGCGGGTTAACGATGAGCAGTTCTTC. It specifies CAISEKGRVNDEQFF.

This sequence joins TRBV7-6 and TRBJ2-7, with 7 nucleotides matching TRBD1. The V gene end was trimmed by 4 bases and the J gene end by 3 bases; junction bases not matched to a gene: 9. CDR3 length: 15 amino acids. Germline V gene lookup returns CDR1 SGHVS and CDR2 FNYEAQ. Here the CDR3 DNA reads TGTGCCAGCAGCTACCGGGACAGCTCTATCTACGAGCAGTACTTC. Translating gives CASSYRDSSIYEQYF. The full variable domain, its missing parts supplied by reference TRBV7-6 and TRBJ2-7, is GAGVSQSPRYKVTKRGQDVALRCDPISGHVSLYWYRQALGQGPEFLTYFNYEAQQDKSGLPNDRFSAERPEGSISTLTIQRTEQRDSAMYRCASSYRDSSIYEQYFGPGTRLTVT.

This chain links TRBV5-1 with TRBJ2-3; 7 positions match TRBD1. With 4 bases clipped from V and 2 bases from J, the junction kept 7 bases outside the gene matches. The CDR3 contains 15 residues. Germline V gene data show CDR1 as SGHRS and CDR2 as YFSETQ. Here the CDR3 reads CASSATGVNTDTQYF. As DNA, the CDR3 is TGCGCCAGCAGCGCCACAGGGGTTAACACAGATACGCAGTATTTT.

The chain combines TRBV7-2 with TRBJ2-7; TRBD2 matches 8 bases. The V segment lost 1 base and the J segment 0 bases; nucleotides outside the gene matches: 2. CDR1 is SGHTA and CDR2 is FQGNSA in the germline V gene. CDR3 length: 15 residues. CDR3 sequence reads: CASSLDSGASYEQYF. The CDR3 DNA is TGTGCCAGCAGCTTAGATAGCGGGGCCTCCTACGAGCAGTACTTC.

The V and J genes are TRBV10-3 and TRBJ2-7; D may be TRBD2 (7 bases). V shed 0 bases and J shed 5 bases, with 14 bases lying between them. The germline CDR1 and CDR2 sequences are ENHRY and SYGVKD. CDR3 length equals 15 residues. The CDR3 region is CAISESRGGAHEQYF. CDR3 DNA: TGTGCCATCAGTGAGTCGAGAGGGGGGGCCCACGAGCAGTACTTC.

The chain joins TRBV7-9 to TRBJ2-7, with D tentatively TRBD1 (6 bases). This CDR3 has 12 residues. Germline V lookup: CDR1 SEHNR, CDR2 FQNEAQ (reference sequence). Trimming left V 3 bases short and J 5 bases short, with 8 bases between. Here the CDR3 reads CASSFGQNEQYF. The CDR3 nucleotides are TGTGCCAGCAGCTTTGGACAGAACGAGCAGTACTTC.

Concerning this clone: Its ends do not fully match the called genes, so a read error is possible. This chain joins TRBV4-2 and TRBJ2-7; D gene unclear. Germline-derived CDR1 and CDR2 are LGHNA and YNFKEQ. The CDR3 consists of 12 residues. The CDR3 DNA is TGTGCCAGCAGCCAAGATCGCCTAGGTTTGAACTTC. Its translation: CASSQDRLGLNF.

This chain joins TRBV23-1 and TRBJ1-6; D is possibly TRBD1 (6 bases). TRBV23-1 is an ORF; its function is uncertain. The CDR3 has 18 amino acids. The ends were cut back, 2 bases at V and 9 bases at J, with 23 bases in the middle. CDR3 sequence: CASSQPNEGHPVGSPLHF. DNA for the CDR3: TGCGCCAGCAGTCAACCTAACGAGGGACACCCGGTGGGTTCACCCCTCCACTTT.

This clone has a handful of counts. The J gene is TRBJ2-1, the V gene TRBV27, with 12 bases matching TRBD2. This CDR3 is 17 amino acids long. After removal of 4 bases from V and 7 bases from J, the junction contained 11 bases not matched to a gene. The V gene's germline CDR1 is MNHEY and CDR2 SMNVEV (reference sequence). Here the CDR3 DNA reads TGTGCCAGCAGTTACCGACTAGCGGGGGCCCTATGGAATGAGCAGTTCTTC. The encoded protein is CASSYRLAGALWNEQFF.

This chain connects TRBV6-2 or TRBV6-3 to TRBJ2-2, with 7 bases matching TRBD2. Per germline, CDR1 MNHEY and CDR2 SVGEGT. CDR3 size: 15 residues. V trimming: 3 bases; J trimming: 10 bases; junction bases outside the gene matches: 11. This CDR3 reads CASSYGLETSEELFF. The CDR3 DNA sequence: TGTGCCAGCAGTTATGGACTAGAGACGTCGGAGGAGCTGTTTTTT.

The J gene is TRBJ1-5, the V gene TRBV30, with D possibly TRBD1 on 6 matching bases. Trimming removed 2 bases from V and 2 bases from J, with 10 bases in between. This CDR3 spans 14 amino acids. CDR1 is GTSNPN and CDR2 is SVGIG in the germline V gene (reference sequence). The CDR3 DNA reads TGTGCCTGGAGTACAGGGATAGGCAATCAGCCCCAGCATTTT. The encoded protein is CAWSTGIGNQPQHF. Together with reference TRBV30 and TRBJ1-5, the CDR3 gives the full variable domain: SQTIHQWPATLVQPVGSPLSLECTVEGTSNPNLYWYRQAAGRGLQLLFYSVGIGQISSEVPQNLSASRPQDRQFILSSKKLLLSDSGFYLCAWSTGIGNQPQHFGDGTRLSIL.